The T cell receptor (beta chain) described here comes from a study of cytomegalovirus exposure and HLA in healthy donors. The study, taken as a whole, reports: As a later analysis showed, a missense DCLRE1C variant was linked to trimming of TCR beta V- and J-genes. Presence/absence analyses assumed roughly uniform sequencing depth across donors.

In the PCR, 60 Vbeta and 13 Jbeta primers were used. Sequencing used immunoSEQ multiplex PCR; TCRdb keeps in-frame clones, though not all of them. Of some 200,000 clones listed, about 90% are singletons. Regarding this clone: Antigen unknown.

The CDR3 totals 14 residues. Trimming removed 6 bases at V and 0 bases at J, with 6 bases between. Germline CDR1 and CDR2: SGHVS and FNYEAQ. The TCR was taken from a girl under three years old in good health and CMV-seronegative. What was sequenced was PBMCs. V is TRBV7-6 and J is TRBJ2-6; D gene ambiguous. CDR3 nucleotides: TGTGCCAGCAGTGTCAGCTCTGGGGCCAACGTCCTGACTTTC. Amino acids: CASSVSSGANVLTF.